The clone carrying this TCR beta chain came up a few times. This sample was taken from a study of T cell changes during pregnancy in multiple sclerosis. Germline-derived CDR1 and CDR2 are SGHKS and YYEKEE (reference sequence). The junction had 4 bases not matched to a gene; V was cut back by 6 bases and J by 2 bases. The CDR3 covers 13 residues. Clones were read by immunoSEQ multiplex PCR, and TCRdb kept only the in-frame ones, dropping some. In the table there are approximately 60,000 clones, roughly 91% of which are singletons. The chain carries TRBV5-5 and TRBJ1-1; 7 bases are shared with TRBD1. The TCR was taken from a female donor with multiple sclerosis, enrolled in a pregnancy study. Sequences were derived from peripheral blood, sampled before pregnancy. The CDR3 coding sequence is TGTGCCAGCACCCGACAGGGTAACACTGAAGCTTTCTTT. Encoded protein: CASTRQGNTEAFF.